The 29 T cell receptor beta chains below were found in one sample sequenced in a study of blood T cells in healthy people across ages. Combining a sample-barcoded 5' primer with a J-beta primer mix, a second PCR ran for about 7 to 12 cycles. TCRdb called the 5' RACE reads again in MiXCR, with one record for every CDR3 protein. This sample yields 650,000 to 700,000 distinct CDR3 sequences, of which under 65% are seen a single time; roughly 12% belongs to the top ten. Material for sequencing was blood. The source of these receptors is a woman aged 80 or over in good health.

This clonotype was observed at least ten times. V and J are TRBV6-5 and TRBJ2-3; either TRBD1 or TRBD2 may supply D (7 bases each). V dropped 4 bases and J dropped 6 bases, with 17 bases sitting between them. The CDR3 is made up of 15 amino acids. The V gene's germline CDR1 is MNHEY and CDR2 SVGAGI. CDR3 amino acids: CASSSPGGRADTQYF. Here the CDR3 DNA reads TGTGCCAGCAGTTCCCCAGGGGGGAGGGCGGATACGCAGTATTTT.

The table lists this clonotype with many counts. V gene TRBV9 combines with J gene TRBJ1-2; no reliable D call. Trimming took off 4 bases at V and 1 base at J, with 11 bases between the two ends. This CDR3 region has 14 residues. From germline, CDR1 is SGDLS and CDR2 YYNGEE. The CDR3 loop is CASSPRRDNYGYTF. The CDR3 nucleotides read TGTGCCAGCAGCCCAAGGAGAGATAACTATGGCTACACCTTC.

Regarding this clonotype: Sequence at one end of the junction differs from germline and may be a read error. The chain carries TRBV5-1 and TRBJ2-2; perhaps TRBD2 as D (6 bases). This CDR3 has 17 amino acids. Germline CDR1 reads SGHRS; CDR2 reads YFSETQ. The CDR3 DNA reads TGCGCCAGCAGCCCCTGGAAGGGTAGCGGTAACACTGGGGAGCTGTTTTTT. It specifies CASSPWKGSGNTGELFF. The full variable domain, its missing parts supplied by reference TRBV5-1 and TRBJ2-2, is KAGVTQTPRYLIKTRGQQVTLSCSPISGHRSVSWYQQTPGQGLQFLFEYFSETQRNKGNFPGRFSGRQFSNSRSEMNVSTLELGDSALYLCASSPWKGSGNTGELFFGEGSRLTVL.

The chain is built from TRBV3-1 and TRBJ1-2, with D tentatively TRBD1 (5 bases). There are 14 residues in the CDR3. Germline V lookup: CDR1 LGHDT, CDR2 YNNKEL (reference sequence). V lost 5 bases, J lost 4 bases, and 14 bases lay in between. The DNA for the CDR3 is TGTGCCAGCAGCTATGGGGGGAATGGCTATGGCTACACCTTC. This gives the protein CASSYGGNGYGYTF. The full variable domain, completed using reference TRBV3-1 and TRBJ1-2, is DTAVSQTPKYLVTQMGNDKSIKCEQNLGHDTMYWYKQDSKKFLKIMFSYNNKELIINETVPNRFSPKSPDKAHLNLHINSLELGDSAVYFCASSYGGNGYGYTFGSGTRLTVV.

There are many counts of this clonotype. The chain employs TRBV10-2 and TRBJ2-3; the D is unclear. Trimming pared 5 bases from V and 0 bases from J, leaving 12 bases between. Germline assignment: CDR1 WSHSY and CDR2 SAAADI. The CDR3 is 15 amino acids. The CDR3 reads CASSNRPSSTDTQYF. CDR3 nucleotide sequence: TGCGCCAGCAGTAACCGGCCGTCTAGCACAGATACGCAGTATTTT.

This clonotype was seen many times. The chain links TRBV27 to TRBJ2-5, with D tentatively TRBD1 (6 bases). The CDR3 length is 14 residues. Germline assignment: CDR1 MNHEY and CDR2 SMNVEV (reference sequence). V lost 6 bases and J lost 3, with 14 bases in between. CDR3 protein: CASSRRTDEETQYF. The CDR3 DNA follows: TGTGCCAGCAGCAGAAGGACAGATGAAGAGACCCAGTACTTC.

This clonotype was found many times. The chain couples TRBV6-6 to TRBJ2-1; D possibly corresponds to TRBD1 (6 bases). The germline gives CDR1 MNHNY, CDR2 SVGAGI (reference sequence). There are 15 residues in the CDR3. The germline V and J ends were trimmed by 4 bases and 7 bases, with 17 bases remaining between them. The CDR3 DNA reads TGTGCCAGCAGTTCCCCCGGGACATTGGTAAATGAGCAGTTCTTC. Protein product: CASSSPGTLVNEQFF.

This sequence joins TRBV28 and TRBJ2-7; 8 positions agree with TRBD2. The CDR3 runs to 16 residues. Germline lookup yields CDR1 MDHEN and CDR2 SYDVKM. V lost 5 bases, J lost 0 bases, and 9 bases stayed unmatched. The chain's CDR3 is CASSPLVSGSSYEQYF. The CDR3 nucleotides read TGTGCCAGCAGTCCCTTGGTCAGCGGGAGCTCCTACGAGCAGTACTTC. The whole variable domain, remainder taken from reference TRBV28 and TRBJ2-7, is DVKVTQSSRYLVKRTGEKVFLECVQDMDHENMFWYRQDPGLGLRLIYFSYDVKMKEKGDIPEGYSVSREKKERFSLILESASTNQTSMYLCASSPLVSGSSYEQYFGPGTRLTVT.

This clonotype was found once. The chain couples TRBV15 to TRBJ2-5; no reliable D call. TRBJ2-4 matches the DNA end more closely, so the J call is doubtful. CDR1 LNHNV and CDR2 YYDKDF come from the germline V gene (reference sequence). This CDR3 has 13 amino acids. CDR3 region: CATSSPNLNIQYF. CDR3 DNA: TGTGCCACCAGCAGCCCGAACCTTAACATTCAGTACTTC.

This clonotype was detected once. This rearrangement joins TRBV5-1 to TRBJ2-7; TRBD1 matches 7 bases. The trim removed 3 bases at V and 2 bases at J, leaving 11 bases unmatched. The CDR3 runs 16 residues. Germline assignment: CDR1 SGHRS and CDR2 YFSETQ. The chain's CDR3 is CASSSPQTGNPYEQYF. The DNA of the CDR3 is TGCGCCAGCAGCTCCCCACAGACAGGGAATCCCTACGAGCAGTACTTC.

J is TRBJ1-2 and V is TRBV28; D gene unclear. V dropped 11 bases and J dropped 1 base, with 8 bases sitting between them. CDR1 is MDHEN and CDR2 is SYDVKM in the germline V gene. This CDR3 contains 11 residues. The CDR3 is CADSDNYGYTF. As DNA, the CDR3 is TGTGCCGACTCAGATAACTATGGCTACACCTTC.

The chain links TRBV12-3 or TRBV12-4 to TRBJ2-5; D may be TRBD2 (5 bases). The V end was cut by 6 bases, the J end by 5 bases, with 22 bases between. The CDR3 has 16 residues. In DNA, the CDR3 is TGTGCCAGCAGCTCCCACCAAGTTGCCCGGGATGAGACCCAGTACTTC. Protein product: CASSSHQVARDETQYF.

At least ten counts were recorded for this clonotype. This chain links TRBV6-6 with TRBJ2-1, with D hard to call. CDR3 length equals 11 residues. Trimming took off 6 bases at V and 10 bases at J, with 10 bases between the two ends. CDR1 and CDR2 (germline): MNHNY, SVGAGI (reference sequence). This chain's CDR3 is CASRSRAEQFF. The CDR3 coding sequence is TGTGCCAGCAGGTCACGGGCCGAGCAGTTCTTC.

The gene calls are TRBV9 and TRBJ2-3, with 7 bases matching TRBD1. The CDR3 runs 17 residues. Trimming at V came to 0 bases and at J to 2 bases, leaving 9 bases not matched to a gene. In germline, CDR1 is SGDLS, CDR2 YYNGEE. Written as DNA, the CDR3 is TGTGCCAGCAGCGTAGAACCCCCGGGACAGATCACAGATACGCAGTATTTT. It is translated as CASSVEPPGQITDTQYF.

The table lists this clonotype with many counts. The chain is built from TRBV14 and TRBJ1-2; D is possibly TRBD1 (6 bases). Germline CDR1 reads SGHDN; CDR2 reads FVKESK. This CDR3 has 14 amino acids. V lost 2 bases to trimming and J lost 2 bases, with 9 bases between them. In nucleotides, the CDR3 is TGTGCCAGCAGCCAACAACAGGGCAACTATGGCTACACCTTC. It translates to CASSQQQGNYGYTF.

The chain uses TRBV2 and TRBJ1-1; D remains unclear. V dropped 5 bases and J dropped 1 base, with 8 bases sitting between them. CDR1 is SNHLY, CDR2 FYNNEI, per germline. CDR3 length: 13 amino acids. Here the CDR3 DNA reads TGTGCCAGCAGTAAAGACACGAACACTGAAGCTTTCTTT. This gives the protein CASSKDTNTEAFF.

The chain uses TRBV2 and TRBJ2-7, with TRBD1 as a possible D gene (6 bases). Per germline, CDR1 SNHLY and CDR2 FYNNEI. With 7 bases removed from V and 2 bases from J, the gap between germline ends came to 15 bases. CDR3 size: 14 residues. The CDR3 sequence is CASTATGVPYEQYF. The DNA for the CDR3 is TGTGCCAGCACCGCGACAGGAGTACCCTACGAGCAGTACTTC.

The chain links TRBV7-3 to TRBJ2-3; D not certain. V was shortened by 7 bases and J by 6 bases, with 11 bases between the two germline ends. This CDR3 region has 12 residues. Germline V CDR1 and CDR2: SGHTA, FQGTGA. The DNA for the CDR3 is TGTGCCAGCACAAACGGTGGGGATACGCAGTATTTT. As protein: CASTNGGDTQYF.

Turning to this clonotype: It may be a read error: a sequence one base away is much more abundant. The chain recombines TRBV6-5 with TRBJ2-5, with D perhaps assigned TRBD1 or TRBD2 (6 bases each). V dropped 4 bases and J dropped 11 bases, with 17 bases sitting between them. CDR1 and CDR2 (germline): MNHEY, SVGAGI. There are 13 residues in the CDR3. CDR3 in DNA: TGTGCCAGCAGTTCGCAGGGGCGCCGGGAGCAGTACTTC. As protein: CASSSQGRREQYF.

This clonotype was seen ten or more times. The rearrangement links TRBV9 to TRBJ2-3; D is possibly TRBD1 (6 bases). The CDR3 extends over 16 amino acids. Trimming took off 4 bases at V and 3 bases at J, with 18 bases between the two ends. Germline assignment: CDR1 SGDLS and CDR2 YYNGEE. In DNA form, the CDR3 reads TGTGCCAGCAGCCCTAGACAGGCCCGGCAAACAGATACGCAGTATTTT. Its translation: CASSPRQARQTDTQYF.

Worth noting for this clonotype: With a much larger clone just one base away, this may be a read error. Written as DNA, the CDR3 is TGTGCCACCGGTCTCGCCTTTCAGCCCCAGCATTTT. The encoded protein is CATGLAFQPQHF. The chain has TRBV24-1 and TRBJ1-5, with no clear D. Trimming removed 9 bases from V and 6 bases from J, with 11 bases in between. CDR3 length: 12 residues. Germline CDR1 is KGHDR and CDR2 is SFDVKD.

This rearrangement joins TRBV7-2 to TRBJ1-1; D is ambiguous. Germline CDR1 is SGHTA and CDR2 is FQGNSA. V dropped 5 bases and J dropped 4 bases, with 14 bases sitting between them. This CDR3 contains 14 residues. CDR3 sequence: CASSQVGGATEAFF. In nucleotides, the CDR3 is TGTGCCAGCAGCCAAGTGGGCGGTGCCACTGAAGCTTTCTTT.

This clonotype was observed at least ten times. The genes are TRBV3-1 and TRBJ2-4, with TRBD2 as a possible D gene (7 bases). Trimming stripped 2 bases from V and 3 bases from J, with 14 bases between. From germline, CDR1 is LGHDT and CDR2 YNNKEL (reference sequence). The CDR3 is 16 amino acids. CDR3 loop: CASSQPGGLGKNIQYF. The CDR3 DNA reads as TGTGCCAGCAGCCAACCCGGGGGGCTTGGCAAAAACATTCAGTACTTC. The variable domain in full, completed from reference TRBV3-1 and TRBJ2-4, reads DTAVSQTPKYLVTQMGNDKSIKCEQNLGHDTMYWYKQDSKKFLKIMFSYNNKELIINETVPNRFSPKSPDKAHLNLHINSLELGDSAVYFCASSQPGGLGKNIQYFGAGTRLSVL.

This clonotype was counted between two and nine times. This chain connects TRBV25-1 to TRBJ2-1; no reliable D call. V was clipped by 5 bases and J by 6 bases, with 14 bases between them. The CDR3 sequence is 14 residues long. Germline loops: CDR1 MGHDK, CDR2 SYGVNS. The CDR3 sequence: CASSSPGPLNEQFF. CDR3 bases: TGTGCCAGCAGTTCCCCTGGGCCCCTCAATGAGCAGTTCTTC.

This clonotype has a count of ten or more. The rearrangement joins TRBV20-1 to TRBJ1-6; no reliable D call. Looked up from germline, CDR1 is DFQATT and CDR2 is SNEGSKA (reference sequence). The CDR3 runs to 12 residues. With 3 bases removed from V and 9 bases from J, the gap between germline ends came to 9 bases. The CDR3 reads CSASASGSPLHF. The CDR3 DNA reads as TGCAGTGCTAGTGCCTCCGGTTCACCCCTCCACTTT.

This clonotype was counted once. The chain recombines TRBV7-9 with TRBJ2-4, with D unclear. The end of the DNA is better explained by TRBJ2-7, so the J call may be wrong. The CDR3 has 14 amino acids. Looked up from germline, CDR1 is SEHNR and CDR2 is FQNEAQ (reference sequence). The CDR3 coding sequence is TGTGCCAGCAGCTTACTAGGGTTAACCTACGAGCAGTACTTC. Translated: CASSLLGLTYEQYF.

This clonotype was seen at least ten times. The chain joins TRBV28 to TRBJ2-3; 7 bases fit TRBD2. Germline CDR1 and CDR2: MDHEN and SYDVKM. The CDR3 spans 15 residues. The V segment lost 1 base and the J segment 4 bases; nucleotides outside the gene matches: 5. CDR3 amino acids: CASSLLGRGPDTQYF. The CDR3 DNA reads TGTGCCAGCAGTTTATTGGGGAGGGGCCCAGATACGCAGTATTTT.

The rearrangement links TRBV12-3 or TRBV12-4 to TRBJ1-5; D might be TRBD1 (6 bases). CDR3 length equals 15 residues. Deletions cut 3 bases from V and 5 bases from J, with 14 bases between. The CDR3 DNA is TGTGCCAGCAGTTTCTACGACAGGCGCGATCAGCCCCAGCATTTT. It specifies CASSFYDRRDQPQHF.

The table lists this clonotype with a count of one. The J gene is TRBJ2-7, the V gene TRBV3-1; D is undetermined. This CDR3 has 12 residues. Germline lookup yields CDR1 LGHDT and CDR2 YNNKEL (reference sequence). V lost 2 bases, J lost 5 bases, and 7 bases lay in between. The CDR3 nucleotides read TGTGCCAGCAGCCAAAACAGTCACGAGCAGTACTTC. This codes for CASSQNSHEQYF.